This T cell receptor (beta chain) was identified during a study of blood T cell repertoires in COVID-19. The ends lost 3 bases at V and 0 bases at J; junction bases unmatched: 5. The germline V gene has CDR1 DFQATT and CDR2 SNEGSKA (reference sequence). The CDR3 extends over 15 amino acids. This table comes from immunoSEQ multiplex PCR, and its TCRdb copy is limited to in-frame clones, with some not included. This table has 300,000 to 400,000 clones, approximately 86% appearing once. Sequencing was performed on peripheral blood. The chain links TRBV20-1 to TRBJ2-3, with 8 bases identical to TRBD2. The clonotype comes from a human donor in a cohort sampled during active COVID-19. The CDR3 here is CSASLAGPSTDTQYF. The CDR3 nucleotides read TGCAGTGCTAGTCTAGCGGGCCCGAGCACAGATACGCAGTATTTT.